This TCR beta chain was identified during a study of CD8+ T cells in alopecia areata. The CDR3 covers 11 residues. V was trimmed by 5 bases and J by 4 bases, leaving 6 bases between them. CDR1 is MNHNS, CDR2 SASEGT, per germline. TCR sequencing used cDNA made by reverse transcription of extracted RNA. Some clones are missing from TCRdb's copy, which holds only in-frame ones; the method was immunoSEQ multiplex PCR. The table has under 150,000 clones, roughly 50% seen once. General study findings and limits: Clonality was higher in lesional than normal scalp, especially in alopecia totalis/universalis.

For this clone: Antigen: not known.

Sorted out of PBMCs were CD4+ T cells and CD8+ T cells. The receptor comes from a human donor with alopecia areata. The source material was NKG2D-low CD8+ T cells sorted from blood. The chain recombines TRBV6-1 with TRBJ2-7; D remains ambiguous. CDR3 nucleotides: TGTGCCAGCAGTTTGTTTTACGAGCAGTACTTC. Protein sequence: CASSLFYEQYF.